Following are 11 T cell receptor beta chains from one sample sequenced in a study of T cells expressing NK-cell markers. Reanalyzing the 5' RACE reads, TCRdb keeps one entry per CDR3 protein, without DNA. With 400,000 to 550,000 distinct CDR3 sequences in the sample, the ten largest clones hold more than 7%. Sequencing was done on a sample of blood T cells: a sorted CD56 or NKG2C T cell subset, CD4+ or CD8+ T cells, or bulk PBMC T cells (not recorded which). All receptors come from a woman aged 18 to 69 in good health.

The J gene is TRBJ2-2, the V gene TRBV9; TCRdb picks TRBD1, but there is no DNA to check that call. This CDR3 is 15 amino acids long. CDR1 is SGDLS, CDR2 YYNGEE, per germline. The CDR3 sequence is CASSAMGGAEGELFF.

The chain is built from TRBV11-2 and TRBJ2-5. The CDR3 runs to 15 residues. Germline-derived CDR1 and CDR2 are SGHAT and FQNNGV. This chain's CDR3 is CASSLGARSQETQYF. The full variable domain, in which reference TRBV11-2 and TRBJ2-5 provide the parts outside the CDR3, is EAGVAQSPRYKIIEKRQSVAFWCNPISGHATLYWYQQILGQGPKLLIQFQNNGVVDDSQLPKDRFSAERLKGVDSTLKIQPAKLEDSAVYLCASSLGARSQETQYFGPGTRLLVL.

The V gene is TRBV29-1, the J gene TRBJ2-5; TCRdb picks TRBD2, but there is no DNA to check that call. CDR3 length: 11 residues. Germline V gene sequence: CDR1 SQVTM, CDR2 ANQGSEA. This CDR3 is CSWEEYRTQYF. The full variable domain, rest sourced from reference TRBV29-1 and TRBJ2-5, is SAVISQKPSRDICQRGTSLTIQCQVDSQVTMMFWYRQQPGQSLTLIATANQGSEATYESGFVIDKFPISRPNLTFSTLTVSNMSPEDSSIYLCSWEEYRTQYFGPGTRLLVL.

This rearrangement joins TRBV5-5 to TRBJ2-5. This CDR3 is 15 amino acids long. Germline assignment: CDR1 SGHKS and CDR2 YYEKEE (reference sequence). The CDR3 region is CASSLAGNGVETQYF.

The chain joins TRBV10-3 to TRBJ2-5; there is no DNA to check the TCRdb D call of TRBD1. Germline V gives CDR1 ENHRY, CDR2 SYGVKD. The CDR3 spans 14 residues. The CDR3 region is CAISEGQGSETQYF.

CDR3 in amino acids: CASTLAGLQETQYF. The chain joins TRBV30 to TRBJ2-5; TCRdb returns TRBD2, unconfirmable since there is no DNA. CDR1 and CDR2 from the germline V gene are GTSNPN and SVGIG (reference sequence). The CDR3 loop spans 14 amino acids.

The chain combines TRBV7-3 with TRBJ2-3. This CDR3 is 15 amino acids long. Germline CDR1 is SGHTA and CDR2 is FQGTGA. CDR3 amino acids: CASSLTLLTTDTQYF.

The chain uses TRBV23-1 and TRBJ1-4; TCRdb lists TRBD1, though no DNA is available to test this call. TRBV23-1 is marked as an open reading frame, function uncertain. CDR3 length equals 15 residues. The CDR3 protein is CASSQMAPRSEKLFF.

This chain joins TRBV10-3 and TRBJ2-1; TCRdb's D gene call, TRBD2, goes unchecked for lack of DNA. The CDR3 is 15 residues long. The germline gives CDR1 ENHRY, CDR2 SYGVKD. The chain's CDR3 is CAISAGLAGENEQFF.

The chain links TRBV7-2 to TRBJ2-7; TCRdb proposes TRBD2, but this gene call is untestable without DNA. Germline CDR1 SGHTA, CDR2 FQGNSA. The CDR3 contains 15 residues. Here the CDR3 reads CASSLEEGGDYEQYF.

The chain recombines TRBV6-2 or TRBV6-3 with TRBJ2-1; the D gene TCRdb calls, TRBD1, cannot be checked with no DNA. Germline CDR1 is MNHEY and CDR2 is SVGEGT. The CDR3 has 14 amino acids. CDR3 amino acids: CASIQGTEVGEQFF.